These 4 T cell receptor beta chains originate from one sample sequenced in a study of cytomegalovirus exposure and HLA in healthy donors. PCR amplification relied on 60 Vbeta primers (plus 13 Jbeta primers). Sequenced by immunoSEQ multiplex PCR; TCRdb stores in-frame clones only, minus some. The data hold over 140,000 clones, with more than 70% observed a single time. The sample taken for sequencing was PBMCs. These receptors came from a man aged 50-59 years in good health and CMV-seronegative.

The CDR3 loop is CASSDPGTGRLNTEAFF. CDR3 coding DNA: TGTGCCAGCAGCGACCCCGGGACAGGTAGATTGAACACTGAAGCTTTCTTT. The rearrangement joins TRBV5-4 to TRBJ1-1; 8 positions agree with TRBD1. Trimming took 4 bases from V and 0 from J; bases not matched to a gene: 11. Germline V gene sequence: CDR1 SGHNT, CDR2 YYREEE (reference sequence). CDR3 length: 17 amino acids.

This sequence joins TRBV10-3 and TRBJ1-5; D might be TRBD1 (5 bases). This CDR3 has 14 amino acids. The V end lost 5 bases, the J end lost 6 bases, and 14 bases lay between the germline ends. CDR1 and CDR2 (germline): ENHRY, SYGVKD. The CDR3 nucleotides are TGTGCCATCAGTCGGGGGGTTAGTGGTCAGCCCCAGCATTTT. Protein product: CAISRGVSGQPQHF.

The J gene is TRBJ2-3, the V gene TRBV5-6; D remains ambiguous. This CDR3 comprises 12 residues. Germline V lookup: CDR1 SGHDT, CDR2 YYEEEE. The V and J ends lost 4 bases and 6 bases respectively, with 9 bases between them. The CDR3 spells CASSLVGDTQYF. CDR3 coding DNA: TGTGCCAGCAGCCTCGTCGGGGATACGCAGTATTTT.

This clone was observed a single time. The chain employs TRBV7-2 and TRBJ1-4; TRBD1 matches 7 bases. CDR1 is SGHTA and CDR2 is FQGNSA in the germline V gene. V was pared by 5 bases and J by 13 bases, with 4 bases of the junction left unmatched. This CDR3 contains 11 residues. CDR3 sequence reads: CASSIQGSLFF. Written as DNA, the CDR3 is TGTGCCAGCAGCATACAGGGGTCACTGTTTTTT.